The 26 T cell receptor beta chains below come from one sample, sequenced in a study of CD8+ T cells in alopecia areata. RNA was extracted and reverse transcribed into cDNA as the sequencing template. Profiled with immunoSEQ multiplex PCR; TCRdb holds only in-frame clones, not every one. The top ten hold about 16% of the sample, which has about 150,000 clones, nearly 55% seen once. Treatment meaning: oral pan-JAK inhibitor, 5-10 mg twice daily. The specimen was CD8+ T cells sorted from blood, collected at week 4, from a patient treated with tofacitinib. Source of these receptors: a human donor with alopecia areata.

The rearrangement joins TRBV29-1 to TRBJ1-1; D is unresolved. CDR1 SQVTM and CDR2 ANQGSEA come from the germline V gene. The CDR3 is 12 amino acids. Trimming took off 0 bases at V and 11 bases at J, with 13 bases between the two ends. CDR3 bases: TGCAGCGTTGAAGAGGGTGGGTGGAGTGCTTTCTTT. Encoded protein: CSVEEGGWSAFF.

This chain joins TRBV27 and TRBJ1-5; unclear D gene. CDR3 length equals 14 residues. V gave up 7 bases and J gave up 1 base, with 11 bases separating them. Germline CDR1 MNHEY, CDR2 SMNVEV (reference sequence). The DNA of the CDR3 is TGTGCCAGCAATGCCCTTTGGAGCAATCAGCCCCAGCATTTT. Its protein product is CASNALWSNQPQHF.

CDR3 in amino acids: CASSYGLAGELFF. The DNA for the CDR3 is TGCGCCAGCAGCTATGGGTTGGCCGGGGAGCTGTTTTTT. The rearrangement links TRBV5-1 to TRBJ2-2; D unclear. The CDR3 covers 13 residues. Germline V gene sequence: CDR1 SGHRS, CDR2 YFSETQ. Between the trimmed V and J ends, which lost 3 bases and 6 bases, there was a span of 9 bases.

Only a few counts were recorded for this clone. The junction shows a germline mismatch at one end, possibly a read error. The V gene is TRBV10-3, the J gene TRBJ2-3; no firm D call. In germline, CDR1 is ENHRY, CDR2 SYGVKD. The CDR3 consists of 15 residues. The CDR3 region has the DNA TGTGCCAGCAGTTTTGTGGCAGCTAGCACAGATACGCAGTATTTT. Translated: CASSFVAASTDTQYF.

The chain has TRBV29-1 and TRBJ2-3; D possibly corresponds to TRBD2 (5 bases). The CDR3 length is 12 residues. CDR1 is SQVTM, CDR2 ANQGSEA, per germline. Trimming took off 3 bases at V and 2 bases at J, with 6 bases between the two ends. CDR3 protein: CSVDDYTDTQYF. As DNA, the CDR3 is TGCAGCGTTGATGACTACACAGATACGCAGTATTTT.

This rearrangement joins TRBV7-9 to TRBJ2-3; TRBD2 matches at 12 bases. V shed 5 bases and J 2 bases; nucleotides not matched to a gene: 5. The CDR3 totals 16 residues. The germline gives CDR1 SEHNR, CDR2 FQNEAQ (reference sequence). In nucleotides, the CDR3 is TGTGCCAGCAGCCAGACTAGCGGGGGATCCACAGATACGCAGTATTTT. It yields the protein CASSQTSGGSTDTQYF.

The chain employs TRBV2 and TRBJ1-1, with D possibly TRBD1 on 6 matching bases. Trimming pared 6 bases from V and 3 bases from J, leaving 17 bases between. CDR1 and CDR2 (germline): SNHLY, FYNNEI. The CDR3 covers 15 residues. The CDR3 nucleotides read TGTGCCAGCAGCAACCCTCGGGGGGCGGACACTGAAGCTTTCTTT. Translation: CASSNPRGADTEAFF.

This clone was observed a few times. V and J are TRBV6-6 and TRBJ2-3, with D perhaps being TRBD1 or TRBD2 (6 bases each). CDR3 length: 13 amino acids. Trimming removed 7 bases at V and 5 bases at J, with 13 bases between. Germline CDR1 reads MNHNY; CDR2 reads SVGAGI (reference sequence). CDR3 amino acids: CASTTGGEDTQYF. The CDR3, as DNA: TGTGCCAGCACCACCGGGGGCGAAGATACGCAGTATTTT.

This clone was seen ten or more times. This chain connects TRBV14 to TRBJ1-3; D is undetermined. Germline assignment: CDR1 SGHDN and CDR2 FVKESK. V lost 1 base to trimming and J lost 4 bases, with 11 bases between them. The CDR3 length is 15 residues. The CDR3 is CASSQVRTPGNTIYF. Here the CDR3 DNA reads TGTGCCAGCAGCCAAGTCCGGACCCCAGGAAACACCATATATTTT.

This clone appeared a few times. The chain recombines TRBV30 with TRBJ2-2; tentative D call: TRBD1 (6 bases). V was clipped by 0 bases and J by 3 bases, with 11 bases between them. The germline V gene encodes CDR1 GTSNPN and CDR2 SVGIG (reference sequence). CDR3 length: 15 amino acids. The CDR3 DNA reads TGTGCCTGGAGTGTCACAGGGATGCACACCGGGGAGCTGTTTTTT. Protein: CAWSVTGMHTGELFF.

This rearrangement joins TRBV7-9 to TRBJ2-1; 7 nucleotides agree with TRBD1. Trimming at V came to 4 bases and at J to 6 bases, leaving 3 bases not matched to a gene. The length of the CDR3 is 13 residues. Germline V gives CDR1 SEHNR, CDR2 FQNEAQ (reference sequence). The CDR3 DNA follows: TGTGCCAGCAGCTCGGGACAGTCCAATGAGCAGTTCTTC. This encodes CASSSGQSNEQFF.

This clone was counted only a few times. J is TRBJ1-1 and V is TRBV29-1, with D possibly TRBD1 on 5 matching bases. Trimming cost V 4 bases and J 0 bases, with 21 bases left between them. Germline V gene lookup returns CDR1 SQVTM and CDR2 ANQGSEA. CDR3 length: 17 residues. DNA for the CDR3: TGCAGCGTTGCCTTGGGACCCAGTTTCTCCATGAACACTGAAGCTTTCTTT. Amino acid sequence: CSVALGPSFSMNTEAFF.

The gene calls are TRBV7-2 and TRBJ2-3; D is tentatively TRBD1 or TRBD2 (5 bases each). The germline CDR1 and CDR2 sequences are SGHTA and FQGNSA. The V end was cut by 10 bases, the J end by 14 bases, with 13 bases between. This CDR3 is 9 amino acids long. Written as DNA, the CDR3 is TGTGCCATAACCGGGACGTCGTATTTT. This gives the protein CAITGTSYF.

The V gene is TRBV29-1, the J gene TRBJ1-2; D ambiguous. This CDR3 contains 15 residues. In germline, CDR1 is SQVTM, CDR2 ANQGSEA. V was shortened by 0 bases and J by 4 bases, with 15 bases between the two germline ends. CDR3 bases: TGCAGCGTTGAAGACTCGGGCACCCCGGGCTATGGCTACACCTTC. This codes for CSVEDSGTPGYGYTF.

This clone appeared once. This sequence joins TRBV29-1 and TRBJ1-2; D unclear. Germline V CDR1 and CDR2: SQVTM, ANQGSEA. CDR3 length: 12 amino acids. Trimming took 6 bases from V and 4 from J, leaving 12 bases between them. In DNA, the CDR3 is TGCAGCGTCTATAAACCCCCCTATGGCTACACCTTC. This codes for CSVYKPPYGYTF. The variable domain in full, completed from reference TRBV29-1 and TRBJ1-2, reads SAVISQKPSRDICQRGTSLTIQCQVDSQVTMMFWYRQQPGQSLTLIATANQGSEATYESGFVIDKFPISRPNLTFSTLTVSNMSPEDSSIYLCSVYKPPYGYTFGSGTRLTVV.

The J gene is TRBJ2-5, the V gene TRBV15; D may be TRBD1 or TRBD2 (5 bases each). CDR3 length: 13 amino acids. The ends were cut back, 3 bases at V and 1 base at J, with 6 bases in the middle. CDR1 LNHNV and CDR2 YYDKDF come from the germline V gene (reference sequence). The CDR3, as DNA: TGTGCCACCAGCAGGGGGGTCCAAGAGACCCAGTACTTC. Translation: CATSRGVQETQYF.

The table lists this clone with a few counts. The CDR3 nucleotides read TGTGCCAGCAGCACCCGAGCCGGGTCCTACGAGCAGTACTTC. The encoded protein is CASSTRAGSYEQYF. The chain has TRBV5-6 and TRBJ2-5, with D uncertain. The closer fit of TRBJ2-7 to the DNA end suggests the J call may be wrong. The CDR3 consists of 14 residues. The germline gives CDR1 SGHDT, CDR2 YYEEEE.

The V gene is TRBV13, the J gene TRBJ1-5, with 8 positions matching TRBD1. The V gene's germline CDR1 is PRHDT and CDR2 FYEKMQ (reference sequence). This CDR3 comprises 17 residues. The V gene end was trimmed by 0 bases and the J gene end by 0 bases; junction bases not matched to a gene: 4. CDR3 DNA sequence: TGTGCCAGCAGCTTAGGTGGGACAGGTGATAGCAATCAGCCCCAGCATTTT. Encoded protein: CASSLGGTGDSNQPQHF.

The chain recombines TRBV5-1 with TRBJ2-5; D is undetermined. Per germline, CDR1 SGHRS and CDR2 YFSETQ. The length of the CDR3 is 14 residues. Trimming cost V 0 bases and J 4 bases, with 10 bases left between them. The CDR3 sequence is CASSLASAIETQYF. DNA of the CDR3: TGCGCCAGCAGCTTGGCGTCGGCGATAGAGACCCAGTACTTC.

This clone was seen a few times. The V gene is TRBV29-1, the J gene TRBJ1-4, with D uncertain. With 6 bases removed from V and 8 bases from J, the gap between germline ends came to 16 bases. The CDR3 loop spans 13 amino acids. Per the germline V gene, CDR1 is SQVTM and CDR2 is ANQGSEA. CDR3 nucleotide sequence: TGCAGCGTCCTGGTCCCTGATGGGGAAAAACTGTTTTTT. Translated: CSVLVPDGEKLFF.

V gene TRBV27 combines with J gene TRBJ2-1; the match to TRBD1 covers 7 bases. In germline, CDR1 is MNHEY, CDR2 SMNVEV (reference sequence). With 3 bases clipped from V and 5 bases from J, the junction kept 7 bases outside the gene matches. The CDR3 is made up of 15 amino acids. CDR3 protein: CASSFRGGAHNEQFF. As DNA, the CDR3 is TGTGCCAGCAGTTTTAGAGGGGGCGCGCACAATGAGCAGTTCTTC.

This clone was detected once. The chain uses TRBV30 and TRBJ1-3; no reliable D call. Looked up from germline, CDR1 is GTSNPN and CDR2 is SVGIG (reference sequence). This CDR3 has 13 residues. V was shortened by 5 bases and J by 8 bases, with 16 bases between the two germline ends. CDR3 sequence (DNA): TGTGCCTGGCTCCAGGCTACGGTAGACACCATATATTTT. Translation gives CAWLQATVDTIYF.

The chain uses TRBV6-1 and TRBJ1-5; D might be TRBD1 (5 bases). This CDR3 has 13 residues. V dropped 8 bases and J dropped 3 bases, with 11 bases sitting between them. Germline V CDR1 and CDR2: MNHNS, SASEGT. This CDR3 is CASGGEPNQPQHF. CDR3 nucleotides: TGTGCCAGCGGGGGTGAACCCAATCAGCCCCAGCATTTT.

This chain uses TRBV11-2 with TRBJ2-7; D is possibly TRBD2 (7 bases). Trimming took off 1 base at V and 5 bases at J, with 15 bases between the two ends. The CDR3 consists of 15 residues. CDR1 and CDR2 from the germline V gene are SGHAT and FQNNGV. CDR3 in amino acids: CASSLGVGGQDEQYF. Written as DNA, the CDR3 is TGTGCCAGCAGCTTAGGTGTGGGGGGGCAGGACGAGCAGTACTTC.

A remark on this clone: A junction end diverges from the germline sequence, so it may reflect a read error. V gene TRBV5-6 combines with J gene TRBJ1-1; D call uncertain. The germline V gene encodes CDR1 SGHDT and CDR2 YYEEEE. The CDR3 loop spans 12 amino acids. CDR3 residues: CASSLGNIEAFF. CDR3 DNA sequence: TGTGCCAGCAGCTTAGGAAACATTGAAGCTTTCTTT.

The V and J genes are TRBV27 and TRBJ2-5; 7 nucleotides align to TRBD2. J gave up 3 bases and V 7 bases, and 5 bases lay outside the gene matches. The length of the CDR3 is 13 residues. Germline V CDR1 and CDR2: MNHEY, SMNVEV (reference sequence). CDR3 sequence reads: CASIASGEETQYF. The CDR3 DNA reads as TGTGCCAGCATCGCTAGCGGAGAAGAGACCCAGTACTTC.